This T cell receptor beta chain was profiled in a study of shared clonotypes between healthy human individuals (dated by TCRdb to about 2020). General notes on the study: The cohort included three men and a couple of women between 18 and 49 years of age. Per donor, three plates each were used for CD4 naive and CD4 memory, two for CD8 naive, and one for CD8 memory. To estimate repertoire size and how much clonotype sharing occurs between individuals, the study deeply sequenced the blood TCR repertoires of 5 or 6 healthy adults. Libraries were prepared and TCR repertoires were sequenced by different laboratories using diverse techniques, in order to increase sequencing depth and limit assay-specific biases. Leukapheresis yielded between about 0.85 and 9 billion PBMCs per donor. Overall study outcomes, separate from this receptor: Based on pairwise subsampling, the degree of clonotype sharing among donors was expected to be affected by sequencing depth. Larger estimated clonotype richness was generally found for naive subsets than for memory subsets. Sampling was restricted to blood, and TCR repertoires in tissue are likely to differ from TCR repertoires in blood. Clonotypes shared by all four sorted-subset donors showed higher generation probabilities than non-shared clonotypes. Sharing across four donors was observed for around 4.8% of naive CD4, over 3% of naive CD8, 2% to 2.5% of memory CD4, and less than 0.45% of memory CD8 clonotypes. Because the study included only a small number of donors, the genetic and exposure-history diversity represented was limited. Even with the large sequencing depth, rarefaction of the sorted-subset datasets indicated that sequencing was incomplete.

TCR CDR3 regions were amplified from genomic DNA by multiplex PCR using the deep immunoSEQ assay. For each cell subset, the extracted genomic DNA was distributed evenly across all wells of several immunoSEQ 96-well plates, and each plate served as one replicate. For sorted subsets, roughly 200 ng of genomic DNA, equivalent to some 30,000 T cell genomes, went into each replicate PCR. Purified libraries were measured with a Qubit 3.0 fluorometer, size-checked on a Bioanalyzer 2100, and measured again with the KAPA Library Quantification kit. Each immunoSEQ 96-well plate was sequenced on its own single-read 150-cycle Illumina NextSeq 550 flow cell. The paper's data handling went like this. Because the immunoSEQ output included only junctional sequences and no quality scores, the filtering could not be the same as the filtering used for full-length reads. Sequences were annotated with PyIR, a Python wrapper for IgBLAST v1.9, using IMGT germline references to assign V/J genes and CDR3. Reads with weak V/J assignments (E-value above 1e-6), missing CDR3, stop codons, out-of-frame junctions, or ambiguous translated residues were removed. V3J clonotypes were defined as sequences sharing the same inferred V gene, J gene, and CDR3 amino acid sequence. Percentage overlap between repertoires was calculated by dividing the number of shared unique clonotypes by the size of the smaller repertoire. RTK rarefaction, the Chao1 estimator, and Recon v2.1 estimates of unobserved clonotypes were used to assess repertoire richness. Generation probabilities for all TCRbeta clonotypes obtained by the gDNA method from a few donors were computed using OLGA. Imported from immuneACCESS, the table was reduced by TCRdb to in-frame sequences with V and J called. These copies leave out some clones; in studies compared against another copy, an unresolved V gene accounts for under half, and the cause of the remainder is not known. V and J calls and clone size follow that table, whereas D and trimming were derived from the DNA. In this sample the table shows about 800,000 clones, 96% of which occur a single time. Approximately 0.2% of the sample comes from the top ten.

The CDR3, from cysteine to phenylalanine, totals 11 residues. Only CDR3 DNA is held: 33 bases, read in frame from base 1. Based on the germline V gene, the CDR1 and CDR2 sequences are SQVTM and ANQGSEA. V is clipped by 7 bases and J by 10 bases, and the sequence between their germline boundaries is 15 bases long. CD8 naive samples consisted of CD45RO-negative cells that were positively selected for CCR7, yielding a CD45RA+CCR7+ population without TemRA cells. The donors were healthy, HIV-negative adults with no recently reported acute infections or vaccinations. Every donor was a Caucasian adult living in Nashville, Tennessee, USA. Blood was obtained by leukapheresis, after which PBMCs were separated by Ficoll-Histopaque density gradient centrifugation and cryopreserved in liquid nitrogen vapor phase. Analytical flow cytometry was used to check the purity and quantity of every magnetically sorted T cell population. Each sorted fraction had its genomic DNA isolated and then quantified by UV absorbance on a Nanodrop 2000c.

On this clone: Its antigen is still unknown. Qualities for individual bases were not recorded, and no much larger clone is one base off.

The TCR originated in a man aged 30-40 years in good health. The sequencing sample was made of naive CD8+ T cells sorted from blood. The sample's cell subset or site label, decoded: CD45RA+CCR7+. Recombination linked TRBV29-1 to TRBJ2-3; no D gene is confidently identified. For the CDR3, the sequence is CSGTHTWSQYF. The nucleotide sequence is given as TGCAGCGGCACTCATACTTGGTCGCAGTATTTT.